The subject of this entry is one T cell receptor (beta chain). Its antigen remains unidentified. The CDR3 totals 13 residues. The V end lost 7 bases, the J end lost 7 bases, and 13 bases lay between the germline ends. The germline gives CDR1 WSHSY, CDR2 SAAADI. The sample is drawn from a study of shared clonotypes between healthy human individuals. Notes on the study in general: Collection of samples was limited to blood; tissue repertoires likely differ. Rarefaction analysis demonstrated incomplete sorted-subset sequencing notwithstanding large depth.

Sequencing was performed with immunoSEQ multiplex PCR; in TCRdb, only in-frame clones are kept and a portion is missing. The repertoire holds roughly 640,000 clones, with less than 85% as singletons. The chain employs TRBV10-2 and TRBJ2-2, with D maybe TRBD1 (6 bases). The receptor was isolated from a woman in her twenties or thirties in good health. The sequenced material came from memory CD4+ T cells sorted from blood. Subset of the sample: CD45RA-negative fraction. CDR3 DNA sequence: TGCGCCAGCACCGATCAAGGGGGCGGGGAGCTGTTTTTT. Residues: CASTDQGGGELFF.